This TCR beta chain stems from a study of early T cells in non-severe SARS-CoV-2 infection. About the research overall: The sequenced material was bulk RNA from unsorted whole blood, and its chains were unpaired. Study conclusions and caveats: VDJdb matching, biased toward anti-spike CD8 responses, missed private and CD4 specificities.

A remark on this clonotype: What it binds is unknown.

Individual cDNA molecules were tagged with unique molecular identifiers, the study reported. TCRdb re-derived calls from the 5' RACE reads in MiXCR, one entry per CDR3 protein. The sample lists 71,000 or so distinct CDR3 sequences, roughly an eighth seen once, with roughly an eighth in the top ten. The CDR3 spans 13 residues. Deletions cut 3 bases from V and 1 base from J, with 6 bases between. Sequences were obtained from whole blood. This sequence was found in an adult who was a healthcare worker with PCR-confirmed SARS-CoV-2 infection or an uninfected control (not recorded which). The chain joins TRBV12-3 or TRBV12-4 to TRBJ1-1; D is undetermined. The CDR3 reads CASSLLQNTEAFF. The CDR3 nucleotides are TGTGCCAGCAGTTTGTTACAGAACACTGAAGCTTTCTTT.